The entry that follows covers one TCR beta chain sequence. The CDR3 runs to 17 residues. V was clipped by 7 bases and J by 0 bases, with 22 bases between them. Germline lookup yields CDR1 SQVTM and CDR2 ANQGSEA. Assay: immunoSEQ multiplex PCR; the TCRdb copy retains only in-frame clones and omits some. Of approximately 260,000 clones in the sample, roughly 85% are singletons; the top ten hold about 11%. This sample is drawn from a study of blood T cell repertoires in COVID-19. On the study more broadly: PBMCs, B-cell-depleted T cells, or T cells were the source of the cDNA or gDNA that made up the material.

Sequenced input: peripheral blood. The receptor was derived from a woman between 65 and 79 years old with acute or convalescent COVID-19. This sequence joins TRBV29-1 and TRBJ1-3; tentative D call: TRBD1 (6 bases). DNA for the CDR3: TGCAGCGACCGGCCCGTACGGGACAACAGCTCTGGAAACACCATATATTTT. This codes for CSDRPVRDNSSGNTIYF.